The present T cell receptor beta chain was sequenced within a study of Graves' ophthalmopathy and Graves' hyperthyroidism. Turning to the study itself: Where ophthalmopathy was absent within 18 months of follow-up, hyperthyroidism was stable.

This clonotype was recorded at least ten times. Its antigen is still unknown. General study points: Most clonotypes expanded in thyroid above 0.001 frequency were present in blood too.

Scientists amplified the TCR beta CDR3 regions from RNA transcripts. The workflow started with a first-round RT-PCR run with HTBI primers and then moved on to a second-round multiplex PCR. TCRdb re-analysed the multiplex PCR reads in MiXCR, keeping a single row per CDR3 protein. The sample carries about 500,000 distinct CDR3 sequences, less than 40% recorded once. Other autoimmune diseases, uncontrolled infections, pregnancy and lactation each led to patient exclusion. Diagnosis used clinical symptoms, serum thyroxine, TRAb, thyroid ultrasound and orbital computed tomography. V shed 0 bases and J shed 5 bases, with 14 bases lying between them. The CDR3 length is 15 residues. Germline V gene lookup returns CDR1 SGHRS and CDR2 YFSETQ.

This TCR derives from an adult man with Graves' hyperthyroidism. The chain carries TRBV5-1 and TRBJ1-1; a possible D gene is TRBD1 (5 bases). Sequencing input: peripheral blood or thyroid tissue (not recorded which). The CDR3 DNA sequence: TGCGCCAGCAGCTTGGTGGGTCAGGGCTGGACTGAAGCTTTCTTT. It translates to CASSLVGQGWTEAFF.